The text below deals with one T cell receptor beta chain. As yet, its antigen is unknown. This sample was included in a study of cytomegalovirus exposure and HLA in healthy donors. This PCR relied on a set of 60 Vbeta primers and 13 Jbeta primers. Assay used: immunoSEQ multiplex PCR; TCRdb lists only in-frame clones, some missing. The table shows roughly 100,000 clones, with 69% occurring only once. Whole-study results and caveats: Cytomegalovirus status was reportedly diagnosed by the classifier with high sensitivity and specificity. Common viral pathogens (according to a later analysis) appeared linked to several of the most significant clusters.

The germline V gene has CDR1 LNHDA and CDR2 SQIVND (reference sequence). Losses at the gene ends were 3 bases for V and 10 bases for J; bases not matched to a gene: 9. This CDR3 spans 15 amino acids. Input material: PBMCs. The gene calls are TRBV19 and TRBJ2-1; 10 bases map to TRBD2. This TCR came from a man aged 25 to 45 in good health and CMV-seronegative. CDR3 sequence (DNA): TGTGCCAGTAGTATTCTAGCGGGGGCCCTTGGGGAGCAGTTCTTC. Translation: CASSILAGALGEQFF.